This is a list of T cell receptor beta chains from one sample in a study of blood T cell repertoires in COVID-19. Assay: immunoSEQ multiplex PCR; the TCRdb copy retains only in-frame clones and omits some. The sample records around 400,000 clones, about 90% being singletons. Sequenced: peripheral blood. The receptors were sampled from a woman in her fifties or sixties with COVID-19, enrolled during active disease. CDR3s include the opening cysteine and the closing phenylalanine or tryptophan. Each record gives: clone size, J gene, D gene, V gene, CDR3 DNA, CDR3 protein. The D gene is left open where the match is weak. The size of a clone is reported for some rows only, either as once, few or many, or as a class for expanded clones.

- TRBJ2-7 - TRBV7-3 TGTGCCAGCAGCTTGAGGGGGGGATCCTACGAGCAGTACTTC CASSLRGGSYEQYF
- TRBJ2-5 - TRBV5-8 TGTGCCAGCAGCCCGCGGGTGGTCTACGAGACCCAGTACTTC CASSPRVVYETQYF
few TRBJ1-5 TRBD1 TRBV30 TGTGCCTGGACTTCAGGGGGGCCCGGGAAGCCCCAGCATTTT CAWTSGGPGKPQHF
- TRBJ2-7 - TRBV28 TGTGCCAGCAGAAGGGGGGGGGAAGCCTACGAGCAGTACTTC CASRRGGEAYEQYF
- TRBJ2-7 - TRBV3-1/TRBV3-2 TGTGCCAGCAGCCAACGGTCAGGGTTTCGATACGAGCAGTACTTC CASSQRSGFRYEQYF
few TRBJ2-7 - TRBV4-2 TGTGCCAGCAGAGGGGCAGCCTCCTACGAGCAGTACTTC CASRGAASYEQYF
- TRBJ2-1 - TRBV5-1 TGCGCCAGCAGCCAAAAGCCCCCTACCAATGAGCAGTTCTTC CASSQKPPTNEQFF
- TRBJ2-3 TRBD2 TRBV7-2 TGTGCCAGCAGCTTGCAAGCGGGGGGGCCACATACGCAGTATTTT CASSLQAGGPHTQYF
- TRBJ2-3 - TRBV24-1 TGTGCCACCAGTGCCTGGAGTTCGGGCACAGATACGCAGTATTTT CATSAWSSGTDTQYF
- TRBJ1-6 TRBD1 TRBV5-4 TGTGCCAGCGGCCAGGGGGACTTATTCAATTCACCCCTCCACTTT CASGQGDLFNSPLHF
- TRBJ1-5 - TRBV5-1 TGCGCCAGCAGCTTGGGGGGCTCATATAGCAATCAGCCCCAGCATTTT CASSLGGSYSNQPQHF